The 29 T cell receptor gamma chains below come from one sample, sequenced in a study of gamma-delta chains in newborns, infants, children. TCRdb re-called the reads with CATT. Of 930 or so gamma-chain clones listed, 55% to 60% are singletons. The sequencing sample was made of blood. These receptors all stem from a child who was a newborn, infant or young child, either healthy, febrile or measles-vaccinated (not recorded which).

The chain combines TRGV9 with TRGJP. Since TCRdb gives no J gene, matching the DNA to germline was used here to assign it. This CDR3 is built from 17 residues. V gave up 2 bases and J gave up 4 bases; unmatched junction bases: 5. Per the germline V gene, CDR1 is GITISATS and CDR2 is ISYDGTV (reference sequence). CDR3 region: CALWEGPQELGKKIKVF. As DNA, the CDR3 is TGTGCCTTGTGGGAGGGCCCTCAAGAGTTGGGCAAAAAAATCAAGGTATTT.

By share of the sample, this clone is large. A far more abundant clone sits one base away, making this likely a read error. The J gene is TRGJP, the V gene TRGV9. The junction had 1 base not matched to a gene; V was cut back by 0 bases and J by 5 bases. Germline CDR1 and CDR2: GITISATS and ISYDGTV (reference sequence). The CDR3 spans 16 residues. The CDR3 reads CALWEVEELGKKIKVF. CDR3 nucleotides: TGTGCCTTGTGGGAGGTGGAAGAGTTGGGCAAAAAAATCAAGGTATTT.

This chain uses TRGV8 with TRGJP1. Assignment of the J gene here rests on matching the DNA to germline, because TCRdb gives none. Germline assignment: CDR1 VENAVY and CDR2 YDSYNSRV. The V segment lost 1 base and the J segment 10 bases; nucleotides outside the gene matches: 0. This CDR3 contains 11 residues. Written as DNA, the CDR3 is TGTGCCACCTGGGATAGTTGGTTCAAGATATTT. It codes for CATWDSWFKIF.

With respect to this clone: Other nucleotide sequences from this sample produce the same CDR3. This chain links TRGV9 with TRGJ1 or TRGJ2. TCRdb carries no J gene annotation; the J gene was assigned here by matching the DNA with germline. The CDR3 spans 11 residues. Trimming took 1 base from V and 9 from J; bases not matched to a gene: 3. The germline CDR1 and CDR2 sequences are GITISATS and ISYDGTV (reference sequence). CDR3 sequence: CALWEVRKKLF. The CDR3 DNA is TGTGCCTTGTGGGAGGTTCGTAAGAAACTCTTT.

This sequence joins TRGV9 and TRGJ1 or TRGJ2. TCRdb gives no J gene; it was assigned here by matching the DNA to germline. The CDR3 consists of 11 residues. The V gene's germline CDR1 is GITISATS and CDR2 ISYDGTV (reference sequence). The V segment lost 3 bases and the J segment 7 bases; nucleotides outside the gene matches: 3. The CDR3 DNA reads TGTGCCTTGTGGGAGACCTATAAGAAACTCTTT. Its protein product is CALWETYKKLF.

The table lists this clone with a few counts. The chain carries TRGV8 and TRGJP1. Germline CDR1 VENAVY, CDR2 YDSYNSRV. The CDR3 sequence is 13 residues long. The J segment lost 4 bases and the V segment lost 9 bases, leaving 8 bases of the junction unmatched. CDR3 nucleotide sequence: TGTGCCACCCAACTTATCACTGGTTGGTTCAAGATATTT. Its translation is CATQLITGWFKIF.

The table lists this clone with a count of one. The genes are TRGV8 and TRGJ1 or TRGJ2. The J gene was not available in TCRdb and was assigned here by matching the DNA to germline segments. The CDR3 consists of 12 residues. The germline V gene encodes CDR1 VENAVY and CDR2 YDSYNSRV. V dropped 0 bases and J dropped 5; count of bases not matched to a gene: 1. CDR3: CATWDRHYKKLF. Here the CDR3 DNA reads TGTGCCACCTGGGATAGGCATTATAAGAAACTCTTT.

The chain has TRGV2 and TRGJP2. The J gene, missing from TCRdb, was assigned here through DNA to germline matching. The CDR3 totals 14 residues. Trimming took 3 bases from V and 3 from J; bases not matched to a gene: 4. Per the germline V gene, CDR1 is EGSNGY and CDR2 is YDSYNSKV. The CDR3 DNA reads TGTGCCACCTGGGACCCCCGTAGTGATTGGATCAAGACGTTT. Translating it yields CATWDPRSDWIKTF.

This clone was found once. The V call is TRGV9, the J call TRGJP. The J gene is absent in TCRdb and was assigned here via DNA matching to germline. J gave up 9 bases and V 0 bases, and 11 bases lay outside the gene matches. Germline V gives CDR1 GITISATS, CDR2 ISYDGTV (reference sequence). The CDR3 extends over 18 amino acids. CDR3 in DNA: TGTGCCTTGTGGGAGGTGCGGGGTGGCGCGTTGGGCAAAAAAATCAAGGTATTT. Encoded protein: CALWEVRGGALGKKIKVF.

The gene calls are TRGV5 and TRGJP. Since TCRdb gives no J gene, matching the DNA to germline was used here to assign it. V lost 5 bases, J lost 4 bases, and 2 bases stayed unmatched. CDR3 length: 15 residues. The V gene's germline CDR1 is VINAFY and CDR2 YDVSNSKD. CDR3 in amino acids: CATWVQELGKKIKVF. CDR3 in DNA: TGTGCCACCTGGGTTCAAGAGTTGGGCAAAAAAATCAAGGTATTT.

As for this clone: The same CDR3 also results from other DNA sequences found in this sample. The rearrangement joins TRGV3 to TRGJ1 or TRGJ2. The J gene was not available in TCRdb and was assigned here by matching the DNA to germline segments. Per germline, CDR1 VTNTFY and CDR2 YDVSTARD (reference sequence). The CDR3 is 13 residues long. V dropped 1 base and J dropped 1; count of bases not matched to a gene: 1. The chain's CDR3 is CATWDRNYYKKLF. The DNA for the CDR3 is TGTGCCACCTGGGACAGAAATTATTATAAGAAACTCTTT.

This clone came up a few times. V usage is TRGV9 and J usage is TRGJP. TCRdb lists no J gene, so it was determined here by aligning the DNA to germline. Germline trimming cut 3 bases from V and 7 bases from J; bases unmatched to any gene: 6. There are 16 residues in the CDR3. Germline lookup yields CDR1 GITISATS and CDR2 ISYDGTV (reference sequence). DNA for the CDR3: TGTGCCTTGTGGGAGCGAGTGGAGTTGGGCAAAAAAATCAAGGTATTT. Its protein product is CALWERVELGKKIKVF.

To note about this clone: The identical CDR3 is also encoded by other nucleotide sequences in the sample. This chain uses TRGV3 with TRGJ1 or TRGJ2. Here the J gene came from matching the DNA to germline, since TCRdb omits it. This CDR3 contains 13 residues. The J segment lost 1 base and the V segment lost 0 bases, leaving 0 bases of the junction unmatched. Germline CDR1 is VTNTFY and CDR2 is YDVSTARD (reference sequence). CDR3 in amino acids: CATWDRNYYKKLF. As DNA, the CDR3 is TGTGCCACCTGGGACAGGAATTATTATAAGAAACTCTTT.

The V gene call reads TRGV9; no J gene was called. Germline V gene data show CDR1 as GITISATS and CDR2 as ISYDGTV (reference sequence). This CDR3 is 11 amino acids long. CDR3 loop: CALWEVHFLLF. DNA of the CDR3: TGTGCCTTGTGGGAGGTGCATTTTTTACTCTTT.

This chain links TRGV2 with TRGJ1 or TRGJ2. The J gene was not available in TCRdb and was assigned here by matching the DNA to germline segments. The CDR3 extends over 13 amino acids. Per germline, CDR1 EGSNGY and CDR2 YDSYNSKV. The trim removed 0 bases at V and 4 bases at J, leaving 3 bases unmatched. Here the CDR3 reads CATWDGNYYKKLF. The CDR3, as DNA: TGTGCCACCTGGGACGGGAACTATTATAAGAAACTCTTT.

The V gene is TRGV9, the J gene TRGJP. Because TCRdb records no J gene, it was assigned here through a match of the DNA to germline. The length of the CDR3 is 15 residues. CDR1 is GITISATS and CDR2 is ISYDGTV in the germline V gene (reference sequence). J gave up 6 bases and V 3 bases, and 2 bases lay outside the gene matches. The CDR3 spells CALWESELGKKIKVF. Written as DNA, the CDR3 is TGTGCCTTGTGGGAGTCAGAGTTGGGCAAAAAAATCAAGGTATTT.

The chain couples TRGV9 to TRGJP. TCRdb does not report a J gene; here it was assigned by matching the DNA to germline references. CDR3 length equals 17 residues. The germline CDR1 and CDR2 sequences are GITISATS and ISYDGTV (reference sequence). Trimming took 2 bases from V and 4 from J; bases not matched to a gene: 5. The DNA of the CDR3 is TGTGCCTTGTGGGAGGACCTTCAAGAGTTGGGCAAAAAAATCAAGGTATTT. This translates into CALWEDLQELGKKIKVF.

This clone showed up just a few times. This chain joins TRGV9 and TRGJP. TCRdb lists no J gene, so it was determined here by aligning the DNA to germline. The J segment lost 4 bases and the V segment lost 4 bases, leaving 7 bases of the junction unmatched. There are 17 residues in the CDR3. In germline, CDR1 is GITISATS, CDR2 ISYDGTV (reference sequence). The CDR3 region has the DNA TGTGCCTTGTGGGATCCCCATCAAGAGTTGGGCAAAAAAATCAAGGTATTT. Its protein is CALWDPHQELGKKIKVF.

The chain combines TRGV2 with TRGJ1 or TRGJ2. TCRdb does not report a J gene; here it was assigned by matching the DNA to germline references. The V segment lost 0 bases and the J segment 10 bases; nucleotides outside the gene matches: 6. The CDR3 runs to 12 residues. Germline assignment: CDR1 EGSNGY and CDR2 YDSYNSKV. The CDR3 sequence is CATWDGPSKKLF. DNA for the CDR3: TGTGCCACCTGGGACGGGCCTTCAAAGAAACTCTTT.

J is TRGJP and V is TRGV9. The J gene comes from matching the DNA to germline here; TCRdb lacks it. The CDR3 consists of 17 residues. Trimming at V came to 3 bases and at J to 4 bases, leaving 6 bases not matched to a gene. CDR1 is GITISATS and CDR2 is ISYDGTV in the germline V gene (reference sequence). CDR3 sequence (DNA): TGTGCCTTGTGGGAGTCACGACAAGAGTTGGGCAAAAAAATCAAGGTATTT. Its translation is CALWESRQELGKKIKVF.

The chain links TRGV9 to TRGJP. TCRdb lists no J gene, so it was determined here by aligning the DNA to germline. The CDR3 sequence is 16 residues long. In germline, CDR1 is GITISATS, CDR2 ISYDGTV (reference sequence). V was pared by 0 bases and J by 9 bases, with 5 bases of the junction left unmatched. Here the CDR3 reads CALWEVLGLGKKIKVF. CDR3 bases: TGTGCCTTGTGGGAGGTGTTAGGGTTGGGCAAAAAAATCAAGGTATTT.

The rearrangement links TRGV9 to TRGJP. No J segment appears in TCRdb, so it was assigned here by matching the sequence to germline. From germline, CDR1 is GITISATS and CDR2 ISYDGTV (reference sequence). The J segment lost 5 bases and the V segment lost 3 bases, leaving 7 bases of the junction unmatched. This CDR3 contains 17 residues. The CDR3 sequence: CALWESRKELGKKIKVF. The CDR3 DNA is TGTGCCTTGTGGGAGTCCCGCAAAGAGTTGGGCAAAAAAATCAAGGTATTT.

V gene TRGV9 was called; the J gene was not. Germline V lookup: CDR1 GITISATS, CDR2 ISYDGTV (reference sequence). The CDR3 extends over 15 amino acids. This chain's CDR3 is CALWEQEVGKQIKVF. The DNA of the CDR3 is TGTGCCTTGTGGGAGCAAGAGGTGGGCAAACAGATAAAGGTCTTT.

CDR3 protein: CALWEARHKKLF. CDR3 DNA sequence: TGTGCCTTGTGGGAGGCGCGTCATAAGAAACTCTTT. This chain connects TRGV9 to TRGJ1 or TRGJ2. Matching the DNA to germline supplied the J gene, which TCRdb does not give. The CDR3 runs to 12 residues. CDR1 and CDR2 from the germline V gene are GITISATS and ISYDGTV (reference sequence). V lost 2 bases to trimming and J lost 8 bases; unmatched junction nucleotides: 6.

This clone qualifies as large. This likely came from a read error, as a far larger clone is one base away. Additional DNA sequences in this sample encode the identical CDR3. V usage is TRGV9 and J usage is TRGJP. The CDR3 runs to 16 residues. The V segment lost 2 bases and the J segment 3 bases; nucleotides outside the gene matches: 1. Germline CDR1 and CDR2: GITISATS and ISYDGTV (reference sequence). The CDR3 spells CALWEAQELGKKIKVF. The CDR3 bases are TGTGCCTTGTGGGAGGCGCAAGAGTTGGGCAAAAAAATCAAGGTATTT.

A few counts support this clone. Other DNA sequences from this sample encode an identical CDR3 as well. The rearrangement uses TRGV9 and TRGJP. Here the J gene came from matching the DNA to germline, since TCRdb omits it. The CDR3 totals 15 residues. The junction had 3 bases not matched to a gene; V was cut back by 0 bases and J by 10 bases. Germline V gene sequence: CDR1 GITISATS, CDR2 ISYDGTV (reference sequence). Here the CDR3 DNA reads TGTGCCTTGTGGGAGGTGCGCTTGGGCAAAAAAATCAAGGTATTT. This gives the protein CALWEVRLGKKIKVF.

The V gene is TRGV9, the J gene TRGJP. TCRdb is silent on the J gene; assignment here came from matching the DNA to germline. The CDR3 contains 17 residues. Germline lookup yields CDR1 GITISATS and CDR2 ISYDGTV (reference sequence). Trimming removed 2 bases from V and 4 bases from J; junction bases left unmatched: 5. The CDR3 spells CALWEASQELGKKIKVF. The CDR3 DNA is TGTGCCTTGTGGGAGGCTTCTCAAGAGTTGGGCAAAAAAATCAAGGTATTT.

No J gene was named, though the V gene is TRGV9. The CDR3 is made up of 16 amino acids. The germline V gene encodes CDR1 GITISATS and CDR2 ISYDGTV (reference sequence). For the CDR3, the DNA is TGTGCATTGTGGGAGGTGCAAGTGGTGGGCCAACACATAAAGGTCTTT. This encodes CALWEVQVVGQHIKVF.

This rearrangement joins TRGV2 to TRGJ1 or TRGJ2. The trim removed 0 bases at V and 5 bases at J, leaving 7 bases unmatched. The CDR3 contains 14 residues. Germline CDR1 is EGSNGY and CDR2 is YDSYNSKV. In DNA form, the CDR3 reads TGTGCCACCTGGGACGGGCCTGGGCATTATAAGAAACTCTTT. It codes for CATWDGPGHYKKLF.